Listed here are 29 T cell receptor beta chains from one sample, sequenced in a study of cytomegalovirus exposure and HLA in healthy donors. Both 60 Vbeta primers and 13 Jbeta primers went into the PCR. Libraries were prepared by immunoSEQ multiplex PCR; TCRdb keeps only in-frame clonotypes and omits some of them. The table records over 150,000 clones, less than 85% of them present only once. Specimen: PBMCs. Receptors were obtained from a boy aged 5 to 17 in good health and CMV-seronegative.

The chain combines TRBV27 with TRBJ2-2, with TRBD2 matching over 8 bases. This CDR3 comprises 14 residues. Trimming at V came to 5 bases and at J to 2 bases, leaving 1 base not matched to a gene. Germline CDR1 reads MNHEY; CDR2 reads SMNVEV (reference sequence). The CDR3 DNA reads as TGTGCCAGCAGTCGGGGGGGCAACACCGGGGAGCTGTTTTTT. Translation: CASSRGGNTGELFF.

J is TRBJ1-2 and V is TRBV30, with D tentatively TRBD1 (5 bases). Trimming cost V 3 bases and J 5 bases, with 16 bases left between them. Germline loops: CDR1 GTSNPN, CDR2 SVGIG (reference sequence). The CDR3 has 14 residues. DNA for the CDR3: TGTGCCTGGAGAGATGGGCGGGGGGGGTATGGCTACACCTTC. Protein product: CAWRDGRGGYGYTF.

The chain is built from TRBV11-2 and TRBJ2-7; D ambiguous. Trimming stripped 1 base from V and 5 bases from J, with 12 bases between. CDR1 and CDR2 from the germline V gene are SGHAT and FQNNGV. CDR3 length equals 14 residues. The CDR3 DNA sequence: TGTGCCAGCAGCTTAGTGCGGAGAGCGAACGAGCAGTACTTC. Translated, it gives CASSLVRRANEQYF. The full variable domain, its missing parts supplied by reference TRBV11-2 and TRBJ2-7, is EAGVAQSPRYKIIEKRQSVAFWCNPISGHATLYWYQQILGQGPKLLIQFQNNGVVDDSQLPKDRFSAERLKGVDSTLKIQPAKLEDSAVYLCASSLVRRANEQYFGPGTRLTVT.

V usage is TRBV11-2 and J usage is TRBJ2-7, with 9 positions matching TRBD1. Looked up from germline, CDR1 is SGHAT and CDR2 is FQNNGV. The CDR3 has 13 residues. The V and J ends lost 5 bases and 4 bases, in that order; junction bases with no gene match: 3. This chain's CDR3 is CASSGDRVYEQYF. In DNA form, the CDR3 reads TGTGCCAGCAGCGGGGACAGGGTGTACGAGCAGTACTTC.

The J gene is TRBJ1-5, the V gene TRBV7-6; no reliable D call. The V end lost 1 base, the J end lost 1 base, and 8 bases lay between the germline ends. The CDR3 is made up of 15 amino acids. Germline V gene data show CDR1 as SGHVS and CDR2 as FNYEAQ. In DNA form, the CDR3 reads TGTGCCAGCAGCTTAGGTGGGCCGAGCAATCAGCCCCAGCATTTT. This codes for CASSLGGPSNQPQHF.

The rearrangement joins TRBV5-6 to TRBJ2-7, with unresolved D. CDR3 length: 13 residues. The V gene lost 1 base and the J gene lost 4 bases, with 9 bases spanning the gap. Per germline, CDR1 SGHDT and CDR2 YYEEEE. CDR3 in amino acids: CASSLSSGYEQYF. CDR3 DNA sequence: TGTGCCAGCAGCTTGAGTTCCGGTTACGAGCAGTACTTC.

This clone appeared a few times. The J gene is TRBJ2-5, the V gene TRBV5-1; no reliable D call. The CDR3 loop spans 12 amino acids. The germline CDR1 and CDR2 sequences are SGHRS and YFSETQ. V was cut by 2 bases and J by 5 bases, with 7 bases left in between. CDR3 nucleotides: TGCGCCAGCAGCTTCCCCGGGGAGACCCAGTACTTC. Its protein product is CASSFPGETQYF.

Here the CDR3 reads CASSGQGSSGNTIYF. DNA for the CDR3: TGCGCCAGCAGTGGACAGGGGAGCTCTGGAAACACCATATATTTT. The rearrangement joins TRBV4-1 to TRBJ1-3; 9 bases fit TRBD1. The CDR3 consists of 15 residues. The V segment lost 6 bases and the J segment 0 bases; nucleotides outside the gene matches: 3. In germline, CDR1 is MGHRA, CDR2 YSYEKL.

The chain joins TRBV6-5 to TRBJ1-1; D unclear. Between the trimmed V and J ends, which lost 5 bases and 5 bases, there was a span of 15 bases. This CDR3 has 14 residues. The germline V gene encodes CDR1 MNHEY and CDR2 SVGAGI. The CDR3 loop reads CASSERVRGTEAFF. For the CDR3, the DNA is TGTGCCAGCAGTGAAAGAGTAAGAGGGACTGAAGCTTTCTTT.

The rearrangement uses TRBV10-3 and TRBJ1-1; D remains ambiguous. The CDR3 is made up of 13 amino acids. CDR1 and CDR2 from the germline V gene are ENHRY and SYGVKD. The V end lost 10 bases, the J end lost 4 bases, and 16 bases lay between the germline ends. The CDR3 nucleotides read TGTGCCACCGCTAGGGAGTCTTCCACTGAAGCTTTCTTT. It yields the protein CATARESSTEAFF.

The rearrangement joins TRBV10-3 to TRBJ2-7, with D possibly TRBD1 on 5 matching bases. The CDR3 consists of 13 residues. V lost 3 bases and J 2 bases, leaving 8 bases between the germline ends. The germline gives CDR1 ENHRY, CDR2 SYGVKD. The CDR3 sequence: CAISEGDPYEQYF. The CDR3 nucleotides are TGTGCCATCAGTGAAGGGGATCCCTACGAGCAGTACTTC.

Regarding this clone: This CDR3 is also generated by other DNA sequences in the sample. The gene calls are TRBV27 and TRBJ2-7; 11 nucleotides match TRBD2. The CDR3 totals 19 residues. V trimming: 5 bases; J trimming: 5 bases; junction bases outside the gene matches: 20. From germline, CDR1 is MNHEY and CDR2 SMNVEV (reference sequence). The CDR3 DNA reads as TGTGCCAGCAGTCCCCGGGTAGCGGGAGGGCCGTGGGGTGTCGACGAGCAGTACTTC. Translation gives CASSPRVAGGPWGVDEQYF.

In DNA, the CDR3 is TGTGCCAGCAGCGCACGGACAGGGAACACCGGGGAGCTGTTTTTT. Its protein is CASSARTGNTGELFF. The J gene is TRBJ2-2, the V gene TRBV9, with TRBD1 matching over 7 bases. The J segment lost 1 base and the V segment lost 3 bases, leaving 3 bases of the junction unmatched. Germline assignment: CDR1 SGDLS and CDR2 YYNGEE. The CDR3 totals 15 residues.

This rearrangement joins TRBV7-2 to TRBJ1-1, with 7 bases aligning to TRBD1. This CDR3 has 13 residues. The V gene end was trimmed by 2 bases and the J gene end by 5 bases; junction bases not matched to a gene: 2. The germline gives CDR1 SGHTA, CDR2 FQGNSA. This CDR3 reads CASSLKQGTEAFF. The CDR3 nucleotides are TGTGCCAGCAGCTTAAAACAGGGGACTGAAGCTTTCTTT.

The chain recombines TRBV29-1 with TRBJ1-1; weak D call: TRBD1 (6 bases). CDR3 length equals 13 residues. Looked up from germline, CDR1 is SQVTM and CDR2 is ANQGSEA. V was clipped by 3 bases and J by 5 bases, with 13 bases between them. The CDR3 region is CSVDGGAWTEAFF. The CDR3, as DNA: TGCAGCGTTGATGGGGGGGCTTGGACTGAAGCTTTCTTT. The whole variable domain, filled in from reference TRBV29-1 and TRBJ1-1, reads SAVISQKPSRDICQRGTSLTIQCQVDSQVTMMFWYRQQPGQSLTLIATANQGSEATYESGFVIDKFPISRPNLTFSTLTVSNMSPEDSSIYLCSVDGGAWTEAFFGQGTRLTVV.

The chain combines TRBV30 with TRBJ1-5; D uncertain. The CDR3 consists of 14 residues. The V end lost 3 bases, the J end lost 3 bases, and 12 bases lay between the germline ends. The germline V gene encodes CDR1 GTSNPN and CDR2 SVGIG (reference sequence). The CDR3 DNA sequence: TGTGCCTGGAGCGCTTCAGGCCTCAATCAGCCCCAGCATTTT. This translates into CAWSASGLNQPQHF.

This chain connects TRBV10-1 to TRBJ2-2, with D perhaps matching TRBD1 (6 bases). Germline values: CDR1 WNHNN, CDR2 SYGVQD (reference sequence). The CDR3 sequence is 13 residues long. Trimming left V 9 bases short and J 0 bases short, with 8 bases between. The CDR3 is CASQGTNTGELFF. CDR3 coding DNA: TGCGCCAGTCAGGGGACGAACACCGGGGAGCTGTTTTTT.

The genes are TRBV7-2 and TRBJ2-2; D call uncertain. Germline V gives CDR1 SGHTA, CDR2 FQGNSA. This CDR3 has 13 residues. V lost 5 bases and J lost 5, with 9 bases in between. The CDR3 loop reads CASSRGATGELFF. The CDR3 DNA is TGTGCCAGCAGCCGTGGAGCAACCGGGGAGCTGTTTTTT. The whole variable domain, remainder taken from reference TRBV7-2 and TRBJ2-2, is GAGVSQSPSNKVTEKGKDVELRCDPISGHTALYWYRQSLGQGLEFLIYFQGNSAPDKSGLPSDRFSAERTGGSVSTLTIQRTQQEDSAVYLCASSRGATGELFFGEGSRLTVL.

In its sample, this clone was seen a few times. The rearrangement links TRBV29-1 to TRBJ1-1; TRBD1 matches at 9 bases. The germline CDR1 and CDR2 sequences are SQVTM and ANQGSEA. V was pared by 0 bases and J by 5 bases, with 13 bases of the junction left unmatched. The CDR3 consists of 17 residues. CDR3 bases: TGCAGCGTTGAAGATAACAGGGGGCTAAGAGGGGTAACTGAAGCTTTCTTT. Translated, it gives CSVEDNRGLRGVTEAFF.

This clone occurred a few times. The chain links TRBV7-2 to TRBJ1-2; the match to TRBD1 covers 8 bases. Germline-derived CDR1 and CDR2 are SGHTA and FQGNSA. Trimming at V came to 10 bases and at J to 6 bases, leaving 10 bases not matched to a gene. This CDR3 comprises 13 residues. The CDR3 spells CAIDRDRLNGYTF. The CDR3 DNA reads as TGTGCCATCGACCGGGACAGGCTGAATGGCTACACCTTC.

The rearrangement joins TRBV6-1 to TRBJ1-4; 8 nucleotides align to TRBD1. The CDR3 is 15 amino acids. CDR1 MNHNS and CDR2 SASEGT come from the germline V gene. Trimming took 8 bases from V and 5 from J; bases not matched to a gene: 10. Here the CDR3 DNA reads TGTGCCAGCGGGGCCCGGACAGGGACCAATGAAAAACTGTTTTTT. Protein: CASGARTGTNEKLFF.

The rearrangement joins TRBV29-1 to TRBJ2-1; D remains ambiguous. Looked up from germline, CDR1 is SQVTM and CDR2 is ANQGSEA. Trimming stripped 0 bases from V and 4 bases from J, with 13 bases between. The CDR3 length is 15 residues. CDR3 DNA sequence: TGCAGCGTTGAAGAAGGTCAAGGCAGGTACAATGAGCAGTTCTTC. It is translated as CSVEEGQGRYNEQFF.

Concerning this clone: Different DNA sequences within this sample yield the same CDR3. The V gene is TRBV9, the J gene TRBJ1-5, with D possibly matching TRBD1 (5 bases). V lost 3 bases, J lost 2 bases, and 9 bases lay in between. CDR3 length equals 14 residues. The germline V gene encodes CDR1 SGDLS and CDR2 YYNGEE. The CDR3 DNA is TGTGCCAGCAGCGCAGGGCGAGGCAATCAGCCCCAGCATTTT. This codes for CASSAGRGNQPQHF.

This chain uses TRBV15 with TRBJ1-2; no firm D call. Germline loops: CDR1 LNHNV, CDR2 YYDKDF (reference sequence). V was shortened by 0 bases and J by 0 bases, with 8 bases between the two germline ends. The CDR3 totals 15 residues. CDR3 coding DNA: TGTGCCACCAGCAGAGAGTACGGGGCTAACTATGGCTACACCTTC. This codes for CATSREYGANYGYTF.

This CDR3 is CASSVPGNEQFF. The CDR3 DNA reads TGTGCCAGCAGCGTCCCCGGCAATGAGCAGTTCTTC. The chain links TRBV9 to TRBJ2-1, with D unclear. This CDR3 contains 12 residues. Germline values: CDR1 SGDLS, CDR2 YYNGEE. The V end lost 2 bases, the J end lost 6 bases, and 6 bases lay between the germline ends.

The chain is built from TRBV4-2 and TRBJ2-3; tentative D call: TRBD2 (6 bases). Germline CDR1 and CDR2: LGHNA and YNFKEQ. The CDR3 has 13 amino acids. Trimming cost V 4 bases and J 4 bases, with 9 bases left between them. The CDR3 sequence is CASSLRRADTQYF. The CDR3 DNA is TGTGCCAGCAGCCTACGGAGGGCAGATACGCAGTATTTT.

This clone was detected a few times. The rearrangement links TRBV21-1 to TRBJ2-1; the table calls TRBD1, which could not be checked here. TRBV21-1 is shown as a pseudogene. This CDR3 is 16 amino acids long. CDR3 loop: CASSSPARVGWNEQFF. Written as DNA, the CDR3 is TGTGCCAGCAGCTCTCCTGCCAGGGTGGGCTGGAATGAGCAGTTCTTC.

Of note for this clone: This sample also contains other DNA sequences that code for the same CDR3. V gene TRBV5-1 combines with J gene TRBJ2-7; unclear D gene. The CDR3 is 14 residues long. V was clipped by 0 bases and J by 0 bases, with 7 bases between them. Germline V gene data show CDR1 as SGHRS and CDR2 as YFSETQ. The CDR3 DNA is TGCGCCAGCAGCTTGGGACACTCCTCCTACGAGCAGTACTTC. Amino acid sequence: CASSLGHSSYEQYF.

The chain carries TRBV5-1 and TRBJ2-3, with 9 bases that match TRBD1. The V and J ends lost 4 bases and 9 bases, in that order; junction bases with no gene match: 15. Germline loops: CDR1 SGHRS, CDR2 YFSETQ. The CDR3 covers 16 residues. Written as DNA, the CDR3 is TGCGCCAGCAGCCCGCGGACAGGGGCCTCACGCGAAACGCAGTATTTT. This gives the protein CASSPRTGASRETQYF. Full variable domain (outside the CDR3, taken from reference TRBV5-1 and TRBJ2-3): KAGVTQTPRYLIKTRGQQVTLSCSPISGHRSVSWYQQTPGQGLQFLFEYFSETQRNKGNFPGRFSGRQFSNSRSEMNVSTLELGDSALYLCASSPRTGASRETQYFGPGTRLTVL.